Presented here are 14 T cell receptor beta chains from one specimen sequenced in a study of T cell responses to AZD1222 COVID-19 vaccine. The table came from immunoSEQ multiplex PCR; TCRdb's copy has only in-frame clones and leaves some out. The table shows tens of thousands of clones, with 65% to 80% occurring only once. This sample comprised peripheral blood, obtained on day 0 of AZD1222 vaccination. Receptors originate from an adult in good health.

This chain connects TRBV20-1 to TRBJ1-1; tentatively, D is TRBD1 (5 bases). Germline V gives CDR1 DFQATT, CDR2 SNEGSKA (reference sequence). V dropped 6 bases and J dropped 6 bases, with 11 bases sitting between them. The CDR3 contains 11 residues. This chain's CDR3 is CSAPVQAEAFF. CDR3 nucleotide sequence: TGCAGTGCCCCCGTACAGGCTGAAGCTTTCTTT.

DNA of the CDR3: TGTGCCAGCAGATCAACAGGGCACAACGAAGCTTTCTTT. The encoded protein is CASRSTGHNEAFF. V usage is TRBV27 and J usage is TRBJ1-1, with a weak D call TRBD1 (6 bases). Germline assignment: CDR1 MNHEY and CDR2 SMNVEV (reference sequence). The CDR3 has 13 amino acids. V dropped 6 bases and J dropped 8 bases, with 16 bases sitting between them.

CDR3 in amino acids: CASSYQTTSGVETQYF. The CDR3 bases are TGTGCCAGCAGTTACCAAACTACTAGCGGGGTAGAGACCCAGTACTTC. The J gene is TRBJ2-5, the V gene TRBV6-5; 10 bases line up with TRBD2. V lost 2 bases, J lost 4 bases, and 7 bases stayed unmatched. The CDR3 loop spans 16 amino acids. CDR1 and CDR2 (germline): MNHEY, SVGAGI.

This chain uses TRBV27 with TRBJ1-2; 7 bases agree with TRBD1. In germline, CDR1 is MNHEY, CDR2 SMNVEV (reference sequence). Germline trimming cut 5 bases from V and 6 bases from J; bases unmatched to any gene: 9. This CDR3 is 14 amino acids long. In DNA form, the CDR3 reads TGTGCCAGCAGTCCCTCCCCCGACAGGGATGGCTACACCTTC. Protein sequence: CASSPSPDRDGYTF.

The CDR3 sequence: CAISESTPAVSYGYTF. DNA for the CDR3: TGTGCCATCAGTGAGTCGACTCCGGCAGTCTCCTATGGCTACACCTTC. V usage is TRBV10-3 and J usage is TRBJ1-2; D unresolved. V lost 0 bases to trimming and J lost 4 bases, with 15 bases between them. This CDR3 contains 16 residues. The germline V gene encodes CDR1 ENHRY and CDR2 SYGVKD.

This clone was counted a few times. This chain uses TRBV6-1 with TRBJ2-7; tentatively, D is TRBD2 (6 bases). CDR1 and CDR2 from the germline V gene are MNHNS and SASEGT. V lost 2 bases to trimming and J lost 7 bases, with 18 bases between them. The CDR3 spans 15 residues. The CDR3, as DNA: TGTGCCAGCAGTGAATCGTCTAGCGATTTTGGAGAGCAGTACTTC. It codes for CASSESSSDFGEQYF.

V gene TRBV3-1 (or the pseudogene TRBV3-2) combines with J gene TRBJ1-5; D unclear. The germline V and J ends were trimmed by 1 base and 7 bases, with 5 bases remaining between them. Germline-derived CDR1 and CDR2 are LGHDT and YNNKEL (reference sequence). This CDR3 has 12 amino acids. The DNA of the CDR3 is TGTGCCAGCAGCCAAGGGGGACAGCCCCAGCATTTT. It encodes CASSQGGQPQHF.

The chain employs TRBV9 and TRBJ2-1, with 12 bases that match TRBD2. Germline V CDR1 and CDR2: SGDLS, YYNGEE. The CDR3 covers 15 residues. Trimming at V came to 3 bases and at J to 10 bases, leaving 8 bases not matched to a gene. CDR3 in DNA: TGTGCCAGCAGCGAGTTAACTAGCGGGGGGTTGGAGCAGTTCTTC. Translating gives CASSELTSGGLEQFF.

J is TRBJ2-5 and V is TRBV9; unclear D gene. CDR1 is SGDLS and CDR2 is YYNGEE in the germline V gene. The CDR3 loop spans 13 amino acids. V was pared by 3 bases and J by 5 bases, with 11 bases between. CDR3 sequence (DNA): TGTGCCAGCAGCGAGAGGCAATGGGAGACCCAGTACTTC. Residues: CASSERQWETQYF.

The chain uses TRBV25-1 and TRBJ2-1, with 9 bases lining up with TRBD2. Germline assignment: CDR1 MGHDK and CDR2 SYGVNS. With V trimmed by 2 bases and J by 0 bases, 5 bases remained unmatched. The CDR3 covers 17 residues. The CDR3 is CASSELGLAISYNEQFF. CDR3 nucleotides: TGTGCCAGCAGTGAACTGGGACTAGCTATCTCCTACAATGAGCAGTTCTTC.

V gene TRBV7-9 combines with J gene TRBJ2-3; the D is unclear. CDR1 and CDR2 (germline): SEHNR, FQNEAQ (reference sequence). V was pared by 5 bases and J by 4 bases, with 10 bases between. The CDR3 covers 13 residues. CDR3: CASSPIGADTQYF. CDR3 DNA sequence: TGTGCCAGCAGCCCAATTGGGGCAGATACGCAGTATTTT.

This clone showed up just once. The CDR3 region is CASSQDGQGNTEAFF. The CDR3 DNA reads as TGCGCCAGCAGCCAAGACGGACAGGGGAACACTGAAGCTTTCTTT. The rearrangement uses TRBV4-3 and TRBJ1-1, with 8 bases identical to TRBD1. This CDR3 is built from 15 residues. V was clipped by 0 bases and J by 1 base; unmatched bases: 1. The germline gives CDR1 LGHNA, CDR2 YSLEER.

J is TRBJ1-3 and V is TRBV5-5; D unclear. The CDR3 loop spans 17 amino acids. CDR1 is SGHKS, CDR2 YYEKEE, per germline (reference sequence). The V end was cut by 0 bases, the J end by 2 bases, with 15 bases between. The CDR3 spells CASSLGPLGNAGNTIYF. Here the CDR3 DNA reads TGTGCCAGCAGCTTGGGCCCCCTAGGTAACGCTGGAAACACCATATATTTT.

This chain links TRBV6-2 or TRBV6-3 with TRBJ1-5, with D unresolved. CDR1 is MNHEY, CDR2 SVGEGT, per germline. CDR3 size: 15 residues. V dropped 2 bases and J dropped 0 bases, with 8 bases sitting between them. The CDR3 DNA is TGTGCCAGCAGTTACGTGGGTTATAGCAATCAGCCCCAGCATTTT. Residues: CASSYVGYSNQPQHF.